Presented here are 21 T cell receptor beta chains from one specimen sequenced in a study of CD8 T cells in Susac syndrome. Random hexamers were used to reverse transcribe roughly 0.45 to 1 ug of RNA. TCRdb re-analysed the immunoSEQ multiplex PCR reads in MiXCR, keeping a single row per CDR3 protein. The data show some 190,000 distinct CDR3 sequences, 90% to 97% seen once. Sequenced material: CD4+ T cells from PBMCs. The source of these receptors is a human donor with multiple sclerosis.

V gene TRBV6-2 or TRBV6-3 combines with J gene TRBJ1-6; D may be TRBD1 (6 bases). Trimming pared 2 bases from V and 8 bases from J, leaving 16 bases between. Germline V lookup: CDR1 MNHEY, CDR2 SVGEGT. The CDR3 totals 16 residues. CDR3: CASSYDSGRGDSPLHF. The CDR3 DNA follows: TGTGCCAGCAGTTACGATTCCGGCAGGGGCGATTCACCCCTCCACTTT.

CDR3 in DNA: TGTGCCTGGAGTGTATTGGCAGTTGGTGGCTACACCTTC. The encoded protein is CAWSVLAVGGYTF. This chain joins TRBV30 and TRBJ1-2; D is unclear. V lost 0 bases and J lost 7, with 12 bases in between. This CDR3 has 13 residues. Germline loops: CDR1 GTSNPN, CDR2 SVGIG (reference sequence).

The chain carries TRBV30 and TRBJ1-2; tentative D call: TRBD1 (6 bases). The V end lost 8 bases, the J end lost 7 bases, and 20 bases lay between the germline ends. There are 13 residues in the CDR3. Germline V gene sequence: CDR1 GTSNPN, CDR2 SVGIG (reference sequence). The CDR3: CAGGGREHGGYTF. The CDR3 nucleotides are TGTGCCGGGGGGGGCAGGGAGCACGGTGGCTACACCTTC. Looking up the rest from reference TRBV30 and TRBJ1-2 gives the full variable domain: SQTIHQWPATLVQPVGSPLSLECTVEGTSNPNLYWYRQAAGRGLQLLFYSVGIGQISSEVPQNLSASRPQDRQFILSSKKLLLSDSGFYLCAGGGREHGGYTFGSGTRLTVV.

V usage is TRBV12-3 or TRBV12-4 and J usage is TRBJ1-2; D not resolved. Trimming shortened V by 6 bases and J by 9 bases, and 14 bases separated the two germline ends. The CDR3 has 12 residues. The CDR3 protein is CASSPPGLSYTF. The CDR3 DNA follows: TGTGCCAGCAGCCCCCCCGGGCTGAGCTACACCTTC.

The chain recombines TRBV5-1 with TRBJ2-7; D perhaps matches TRBD2 (7 bases). V shed 3 bases and J shed 5 bases, with 21 bases lying between them. Germline V CDR1 and CDR2: SGHRS, YFSETQ. The length of the CDR3 is 16 residues. The CDR3 DNA reads as TGCGCCAGCAGCTCTGTAGGGGGGGCTGGGCAACACGAGCAGTACTTC. This codes for CASSSVGGAGQHEQYF.

This clonotype was seen only once. The CDR3 loop is CSVERQGINYGYTF. The CDR3 nucleotides are TGCAGCGTTGAACGGCAGGGTATTAACTATGGCTACACCTTC. This chain links TRBV29-1 with TRBJ1-2; tentative D call: TRBD1 (5 bases). V lost 2 bases to trimming and J lost 1 base, with 11 bases between them. Germline CDR1 SQVTM, CDR2 ANQGSEA. CDR3 length: 14 residues.

CDR3 in amino acids: CTSSQDLNRDTQYF. The CDR3 DNA is TGCACCAGCAGCCAAGATTTGAACAGAGATACGCAGTATTTT. This sequence joins TRBV1 and TRBJ2-3. TRBV1 is a recognized pseudogene. The CDR3 is 14 residues long.

This clonotype was detected only once. The V and J genes are TRBV20-1 and TRBJ2-7, with 9 bases fitting TRBD1. Trimming took 6 bases from V and 2 from J; bases not matched to a gene: 5. CDR3 length equals 13 residues. Germline-derived CDR1 and CDR2 are DFQATT and SNEGSKA (reference sequence). The CDR3 sequence: CSARDRVAYEQYF. The CDR3, as DNA: TGCAGTGCCCGGGACAGGGTCGCCTACGAGCAGTACTTC.

V is TRBV18 and J is TRBJ2-3; tentatively, D is TRBD1 or TRBD2 (6 bases each). V shed 3 bases and J shed 6 bases, with 13 bases lying between them. The CDR3 runs to 14 residues. The germline gives CDR1 KGHSH, CDR2 LQKENI. CDR3 amino acids: CASSPAGAGDTQYF. CDR3 sequence (DNA): TGTGCCAGCTCACCTGCAGGGGCGGGGGATACGCAGTATTTT.

This chain's CDR3 is CASSSNRVAYEQYF. CDR3 DNA: TGTGCCAGCAGTTCCAACAGGGTGGCCTACGAGCAGTACTTC. The chain joins TRBV7-2 to TRBJ2-7; possibly TRBD1 for D (6 bases). The germline CDR1 and CDR2 sequences are SGHTA and FQGNSA. The germline V and J ends were trimmed by 6 bases and 2 bases, with 14 bases remaining between them. There are 14 residues in the CDR3.

The J gene is TRBJ1-5, the V gene TRBV6-2 or TRBV6-3, with D maybe TRBD1 (6 bases). The CDR3 loop spans 14 amino acids. Trimming took off 7 bases at V and 5 bases at J, with 15 bases between the two ends. Looked up from germline, CDR1 is MNHEY and CDR2 is SVGEGT. CDR3 sequence (DNA): TGTGCCAGCACCCCACCTCACAGGGATCAGCCCCAGCATTTT. This codes for CASTPPHRDQPQHF.

The rearrangement links TRBV20-1 to TRBJ1-2; D unresolved. The length of the CDR3 is 11 residues. Trimming cost V 5 bases and J 0 bases, with 4 bases left between them. Germline CDR1 DFQATT, CDR2 SNEGSKA (reference sequence). This CDR3 is CSAGPNYGYTF. The CDR3 coding sequence is TGCAGTGCTGGGCCTAACTATGGCTACACCTTC.

The chain carries TRBV20-1 and TRBJ1-5; no firm D call. The germline CDR1 and CDR2 sequences are DFQATT and SNEGSKA (reference sequence). This CDR3 is 14 amino acids long. The V end was cut by 2 bases, the J end by 0 bases, with 8 bases between. The CDR3 bases are TGCAGTGCTAGAATGCGGTATAGCAATCAGCCCCAGCATTTT. This codes for CSARMRYSNQPQHF.

This clonotype was recorded once. This rearrangement joins TRBV6-5 to TRBJ2-2, with 9 bases aligning to TRBD2. Germline CDR1 MNHEY, CDR2 SVGAGI. Trimming took 4 bases from V and 4 from J; bases not matched to a gene: 7. This CDR3 has 16 amino acids. The chain's CDR3 is CASSSQAGGVTGELFF. Written as DNA, the CDR3 is TGTGCCAGCAGTTCACAAGCGGGGGGAGTCACCGGGGAGCTGTTTTTT.

The chain is built from TRBV5-1 and TRBJ2-1, with TRBD2 identical over 12 bases. The trim removed 7 bases at V and 7 bases at J, leaving 6 bases unmatched. Looked up from germline, CDR1 is SGHRS and CDR2 is YFSETQ. There are 14 residues in the CDR3. The CDR3 nucleotides read TGCGCCAGCTCTAGCGGGGGGGCCGGGAATGAGCAGTTCTTC. Its protein is CASSSGGAGNEQFF.

Here the CDR3 reads CASSQALRSEQYF. The CDR3 nucleotides are TGTGCCAGCAGCCAAGCTCTTCGGAGCGAGCAGTACTTC. The chain carries TRBV14 and TRBJ2-7; D call uncertain. With 1 base removed from V and 6 bases from J, the gap between germline ends came to 10 bases. This CDR3 is built from 13 residues. The germline V gene encodes CDR1 SGHDN and CDR2 FVKESK.

The V and J genes are TRBV7-6 and TRBJ2-3; 11 bases agree with TRBD2. V dropped 5 bases and J dropped 1; count of bases not matched to a gene: 5. The germline CDR1 and CDR2 sequences are SGHVS and FNYEAQ. The CDR3 is 16 amino acids. The CDR3 bases are TGTGCCAGCAGCCCCCTAGCGGGGGGCCGCACAGATACGCAGTATTTT. Residues: CASSPLAGGRTDTQYF.

V gene TRBV12-3 or TRBV12-4 combines with J gene TRBJ2-2; D remains ambiguous. With 2 bases removed from V and 3 bases from J, the gap between germline ends came to 7 bases. This CDR3 region has 14 residues. The CDR3 spells CASSLSPHTGELFF. For the CDR3, the DNA is TGTGCCAGCAGTTTATCGCCTCACACCGGGGAGCTGTTTTTT.

The rearrangement links TRBV11-2 to TRBJ2-7; 11 bases are shared with TRBD2. CDR1 is SGHAT, CDR2 FQNNGV, per germline. This CDR3 is 16 amino acids long. V shed 0 bases, J shed 2 bases, and the junction held 3 bases outside the gene matches. The CDR3 protein is CASSLELAGAPYEQYF. DNA of the CDR3: TGTGCCAGCAGCTTAGAACTAGCGGGGGCCCCCTACGAGCAGTACTTC.

This chain joins TRBV5-1 and TRBJ2-2; D gene ambiguous. Germline V gene sequence: CDR1 SGHRS, CDR2 YFSETQ. The CDR3 is 15 amino acids. Trimming cost V 4 bases and J 2 bases, with 12 bases left between them. This CDR3 is CASSGVPDNTGELFF. Here the CDR3 DNA reads TGCGCCAGCAGCGGCGTCCCAGATAACACCGGGGAGCTGTTTTTT. The full variable domain, in which reference TRBV5-1 and TRBJ2-2 provide the parts outside the CDR3, is KAGVTQTPRYLIKTRGQQVTLSCSPISGHRSVSWYQQTPGQGLQFLFEYFSETQRNKGNFPGRFSGRQFSNSRSEMNVSTLELGDSALYLCASSGVPDNTGELFFGEGSRLTVL.

This clonotype was seen a single time. The J gene is TRBJ1-2, the V gene TRBV29-1, with D hard to call. The CDR3 is made up of 12 amino acids. Germline V CDR1 and CDR2: SQVTM, ANQGSEA. V lost 4 bases and J lost 2, with 8 bases in between. CDR3 coding DNA: TGCAGCGTTGCATCGGCCAACTATGGCTACACCTTC. Translation gives CSVASANYGYTF.